This TCR beta chain was obtained from a study of cytomegalovirus exposure and HLA in healthy donors. Study-level points and caveats: Being productive about 87% or about 30% of the time was typical of most TCR beta V segments in an earlier analysis. Most TCR sequences were rare, but some public TCRs occurred in many donors.

This PCR relied on a set of 60 Vbeta primers and 13 Jbeta primers. Some clones are missing from TCRdb's copy, which holds only in-frame ones; the method was immunoSEQ multiplex PCR. The table shows more than 90,000 clones, with roughly 80% occurring only once. Germline V gives CDR1 MDHEN, CDR2 SYDVKM. The trim removed 6 bases at V and 0 bases at J, leaving 16 bases unmatched. CDR3 length: 19 residues. Note on this clone: Its cognate antigen is unknown.

The chain recombines TRBV28 with TRBJ2-7, with 11 positions matching TRBD2. This sequence was found in a woman aged 60-75 years in good health and CMV-seronegative. Material: PBMCs. Written as DNA, the CDR3 is TGTGCCAGCAGCGGAGGCACTAGCGGGGGCCCGTCGCTCTCCTACGAGCAGTACTTC. It specifies CASSGGTSGGPSLSYEQYF.